This entry concerns a single T cell receptor beta chain. Its specificity is not known. The germline V gene encodes CDR1 SGHVS and CDR2 FQNEAQ. CDR3 length equals 19 residues. The junction had 14 bases not matched to a gene; V was cut back by 6 bases and J by 3 bases. The source of the sample is a study of T cells in Graves' hyperthyroidism and ophthalmopathy. Study conclusions and caveats: Most clonotypes that expanded in the thyroid above 0.001 also showed up in blood.

Researchers took RNA transcripts and amplified the TCR beta CDR3 regions from them. Using the HTBI primer set, a first-round RT-PCR was run on the TCR CDR3. TCRdb reanalysed the multiplex PCR reads using MiXCR and keeps one entry per CDR3 protein. The sample carries over 45,000 distinct CDR3 sequences, about 50% recorded once. The TCR was taken from a woman in her 30s with Graves' ophthalmopathy. Material for sequencing was blood. The chain joins TRBV7-8 to TRBJ2-5, with 15 positions matching TRBD2. The CDR3 DNA is TGTGCCAGCAGTCCCAACCCGGGACTAGCGGGAGGATCAGAAGAGACCCAGTACTTC. It encodes CASSPNPGLAGGSEETQYF. Full variable domain (remainder filled in from reference TRBV7-8 and TRBJ2-5): GAGVSQSPRYKVAKRGQDVALRCDPISGHVSLFWYQQALGQGPEFLTYFQNEAQLDKSGLPSDRFFAERPEGSVSTLKIQRTQQEDSAVYLCASSPNPGLAGGSEETQYFGPGTRLLVL.